Listed below are T cell receptor beta chains from one sample, sequenced in a study of cytomegalovirus exposure and HLA in healthy donors. The table came from immunoSEQ multiplex PCR; TCRdb's copy has only in-frame clones and leaves some out. In the table there are 200,000 to 250,000 clones, 80% to 85% of which are singletons. The sample consisted of PBMCs. These receptors came from a boy between 2 and 15 years old in good health and CMV-seronegative. CDR3s include the opening cysteine and the closing phenylalanine or tryptophan. The order of the fields is clone size, J gene, CDR3 length, D gene, V gene, CDR3 DNA, CDR3 protein. The D gene is left open where the match is weak. A clone size is listed for some rows: how often the clone was seen (once, few, many), or a class if it is expanded.

- TRBJ2-1 13 - TRBV10-2 TGCGCCAGCAGTGACCTTAGCGGAAATGAGCAGTTCTTC CASSDLSGNEQFF
- TRBJ1-1 14 - TRBV6-1 TGTGCCAGCAGTGATCGGGAGAGGAACACTGAAGCTTTCTTT CASSDRERNTEAFF
few TRBJ2-1 16 - TRBV7-9 TGTGCCAGCAGCTCCCCGACAGAGAACTCCTACAATGAGCAGTTCTTC CASSSPTENSYNEQFF
once TRBJ1-2 13 - TRBV7-2 TGTGCCAGCAGCTTAGTTAAAGGGGTAGGCTACACCTTC CASSLVKGVGYTF
- TRBJ1-5 13 - TRBV6-5 TGTGCCAGCAGTTACAACACCAATCAGCCCCAGCATTTT CASSYNTNQPQHF
- TRBJ1-4 14 TRBD1 TRBV27 TGTGCCAGCAGTATGGGCAGGGGGCTGGAAAAACTGTTTTTT CASSMGRGLEKLFF
- TRBJ1-3 12 - TRBV30 TGTGCCTGGGGGACATCTGGAAACACCATATATTTT CAWGTSGNTIYF
- TRBJ2-7 15 TRBD2 TRBV10-3 TGTGCCATCAGGGAACCTAGCGGGAGGGACTACGAGCAGTACTTC CAIREPSGRDYEQYF
- TRBJ2-7 16 - TRBV2 TGTGCCAGCAGTCCTCCGAGGCCGTTGAGCTCCTACGAGCAGTACTTC CASSPPRPLSSYEQYF
- TRBJ2-7 13 - TRBV5-4 TGTGCCAGCAGCCTGCCGGGGGGCCGAGCGCAGTACTTC CASSLPGGRAQYF
- TRBJ2-7 15 TRBD2 TRBV5-4 TGTGCCAGCAGCAAGACTAGCGGGTTGACCTACGAGCAGTACTTC CASSKTSGLTYEQYF
- TRBJ2-5 15 TRBD2 TRBV11-2 TGTGCCAGCAGCTCCCAGCGGGAGGGAAAAGAGACCCAGTACTTC CASSSQREGKETQYF
- TRBJ1-1 15 - TRBV4-1 TGCGCCAGCAGCCTCTCACCGACTAGGATCACTGAAGCTTTCTTT CASSLSPTRITEAFF
- TRBJ2-2 17 - TRBV5-5 TGTGCCAGCAGCTTGGCACCGAGGCAGGGGATTGCCGGGGAGCTGTTTTTT CASSLAPRQGIAGELFF
- TRBJ1-1 15 - TRBV6-5 TGTGCCAGCAGTTATATTAGGGGTTTGAACACTGAAGCTTTCTTT CASSYIRGLNTEAFF
- TRBJ2-7 13 - TRBV7-9 TGTGCCAGCAGCTTCGAGAGTGATTACGAGCAGTACTTC CASSFESDYEQYF
few TRBJ2-5 15 TRBD2 TRBV6-1 TGTGCCAGCAGTGCCGGAGTTAGCGGGCAAGAGACCCAGTACTTC CASSAGVSGQETQYF
once TRBJ2-5 13 TRBD2 TRBV29-1 TGCAGCGGCGAACCGGGGGGCCAAGAGACCCAGTACTTC CSGEPGGQETQYF
- TRBJ2-7 14 - TRBV6-5 TGTGCCAGCAGTTCCCCGGGACAACGGAGTGAGCAGTACTTC CASSSPGQRSEQYF
- TRBJ2-2 17 TRBD1 TRBV7-9 TGTGCCAGCAGCTTATCTCAGGGACAGGGAGGAGGCGGGGAGCTGTTTTTT CASSLSQGQGGGGELFF
- TRBJ2-7 15 - TRBV6-5 TGTGCCAGCAGTTCCCCTCGTTCGGGTGCGTGCGAGCAGTACTTC CASSSPRSGACEQYF
- TRBJ1-5 14 - TRBV7-2 TGTGCCAGCAGCCCTACAGGGTTCAATCAGCCCCAGCATTTT CASSPTGFNQPQHF
- TRBJ2-5 14 - TRBV6-5 TGTGCCAGCAGGGGGAACGGGCGGGAAGAGACCCAGTACTTC CASRGNGREETQYF
- TRBJ1-4 15 - TRBV18 TGTGCCAGCTCACCATCTGGAGGGGCTAATGAAAAACTGTTTTTT CASSPSGGANEKLFF
- TRBJ2-5 16 TRBD2 TRBV5-1 TGCGCCAGCAGCTGGAGGACTAGCGGGAGGCGCGAGACCCAGTACTTC CASSWRTSGRRETQYF
- TRBJ2-3 17 - TRBV5-1 TGCGCCAGCAGCTTGGCGCTAGCGACCACCACCACAGATACGCAGTATTTT CASSLALATTTTDTQYF
- TRBJ2-1 15 - TRBV6-5 TGTGCCAGCAGTTACGGGTTAGCCTTTTACAATGAGCAGTTCTTC CASSYGLAFYNEQFF
- TRBJ1-6 15 TRBD1 TRBV5-6 TGTGCCAGCAGTCGAAACAGGGGTCTAAATTCACCCCTCCACTTT CASSRNRGLNSPLHF
- TRBJ2-3 16 TRBD2 TRBV13 TGTGCCAGCAGCAGAGAAGCGGGGGGGCCTGCAGATACGCAGTATTTT CASSREAGGPADTQYF